The clone carrying this T cell receptor (beta chain) was observed a few times. Its antigen is not identified. This CDR3 contains 12 residues. CDR1 and CDR2 from the germline V gene are SGHKS and YYEKEE (reference sequence). V lost 0 bases, J lost 8 bases, and 6 bases lay in between. These data come from a study of human T cells and chemical hapten exposure. Points from the study as a whole: Counts of TCRs above 1 in 1000 frequency stayed unchanged with DPC sensitization.

Via MiXCR, TCRdb re-called the RACE reads, giving one row per CDR3 protein. The sample consists of fewer than 100,000 distinct CDR3 sequences, 8.5% to 9.5% of them appearing once. Time point of the sample: healthy volunteer bleed at 6 weeks. The template was total RNA from unfractionated whole blood. This rearrangement joins TRBV5-5 to TRBJ1-5; the D is unclear. The receptor was isolated from a female donor in good health. Some clones in this sample may be carry-over from other donors' samples. Material for sequencing was whole blood. As DNA, the CDR3 is TGTGCCAGCAGCTTGGGACCCGAGCCCCAGCATTTT. It yields the protein CASSLGPEPQHF.